The 27 T cell receptor beta chains given below trace back to one sample, sequenced in a study of blood T cells in healthy people across ages. It was with a sample-barcoded 5' primer and a J-beta primer mix that a second PCR of about 6 to 12 cycles was run. MiXCR, run by TCRdb on the 5' RACE reads, gives a single entry per CDR3 protein. The top ten clones hold less than 5% of a sample with approximately 1.5 million distinct CDR3 sequences, 35% to 45% of them seen once. Sequences were obtained from blood. These TCRs come from a young woman in good health.

Written as DNA, the CDR3 is TGTGCCAGCAGCCGATGGACGGTCGGCTACACCTTC. Its protein is CASSRWTVGYTF. The chain uses TRBV7-2 and TRBJ1-2; D is unclear. CDR1 is SGHTA, CDR2 FQGNSA, per germline. This CDR3 region has 12 residues. Trimming left V 5 bases short and J 8 bases short, with 12 bases between.

Concerning this clonotype itself: This is likely a read error, given that the CDR3 carries no conserved phenylalanine or tryptophan at its end. The chain uses TRBV7-2 and TRBJ2-4; 7 bases match TRBD2. The junction had 10 bases not matched to a gene; V was cut back by 5 bases and J by 3 bases. The CDR3 is made up of 16 amino acids. Germline CDR1 and CDR2: SGHTA and FQGNSA. CDR3 nucleotides: TGTGCCAGCAGCCTCGAGGGGAGGGCCAACAAAAACATTCAGTACTGC. Translated, it gives CASSLEGRANKNIQYC.

This chain uses TRBV28 with TRBJ1-4; D unclear. Germline V gene sequence: CDR1 MDHEN, CDR2 SYDVKM. The length of the CDR3 is 14 residues. The V end was cut by 4 bases, the J end by 6 bases, with 12 bases between. CDR3 protein: CASSSPWVDEKLFF. DNA for the CDR3: TGTGCCAGCAGTTCTCCATGGGTGGATGAAAAACTGTTTTTT.

Concerning this clonotype: A read error may produce the germline difference seen at one junction end. The chain joins TRBV19 to TRBJ1-1; D gene ambiguous. CDR3 size: 13 residues. Germline assignment: CDR1 LNHDA and CDR2 SQIVND (reference sequence). The CDR3 DNA sequence: TGTTCCAGTAGTGTCCCCGCTGGGACTGAAGCTTTCTTT. Protein: CSSSVPAGTEAFF.

The V gene is TRBV7-9, the J gene TRBJ2-3; 9 bases line up with TRBD2. V was pared by 11 bases and J by 3 bases, with 12 bases of the junction left unmatched. The CDR3 contains 15 residues. CDR1 is SEHNR and CDR2 is FQNEAQ in the germline V gene (reference sequence). The CDR3 is CASGVAGVWTDTQYF. The DNA for the CDR3 is TGTGCCTCAGGAGTAGCGGGAGTGTGGACAGATACGCAGTATTTT. Variable domain in full (rest from reference TRBV7-9 and TRBJ2-3): DTGVSQNPRHKITKRGQNVTFRCDPISEHNRLYWYRQTLGQGPEFLTYFQNEAQLEKSRLLSDRFSAERPKGSFSTLEIQRTEQGDSAMYLCASGVAGVWTDTQYFGPGTRLTVL.

This clonotype was seen a few times. This rearrangement joins TRBV16 to TRBJ2-7; D gene unclear. V was pared by 0 bases and J by 6 bases, with 9 bases between. The CDR3 is made up of 13 amino acids. The germline V gene has CDR1 KGHSY and CDR2 FQNENV. The CDR3 nucleotides are TGTGCCAGCAGCCAATCTCGATTGGGCGAGCAGTACTTC. This codes for CASSQSRLGEQYF. Full variable domain (rest looked up from reference TRBV16 and TRBJ2-7): GEEVAQTPKHLVRGEGQKAKLYCAPIKGHSYVFWYQQVLKNEFKFLISFQNENVFDETGMPKERFSAKCLPNSPCSLEIQATKLEDSAVYFCASSQSRLGEQYFGPGTRLTVT.

The rearrangement links TRBV5-1 to TRBJ2-7; D might be TRBD1 (6 bases). V was trimmed by 4 bases and J by 0 bases, leaving 14 bases between them. Germline CDR1 is SGHRS and CDR2 is YFSETQ. The CDR3 length is 15 residues. CDR3 sequence reads: CASSDSRDISYEQYF. CDR3 bases: TGCGCCAGCAGCGACTCTAGGGACATCTCCTACGAGCAGTACTTC.

The chain couples TRBV20-1 to TRBJ1-2, with TRBD1 matching 7 bases. Looked up from germline, CDR1 is DFQATT and CDR2 is SNEGSKA (reference sequence). This CDR3 region has 12 residues. J lost 6 bases, V lost 7 bases, and 8 bases had no gene match. In DNA, the CDR3 is TGCAGTGTCCCGACAGGGAGGGATGGCTACACCTTC. It specifies CSVPTGRDGYTF.

The chain combines TRBV6-2 or TRBV6-3 with TRBJ2-1, with TRBD2 identical over 8 bases. CDR1 is MNHEY, CDR2 SVGEGT, per germline. The CDR3 sequence is 14 residues long. J lost 4 bases, V lost 7 bases, and 6 bases had no gene match. CDR3 protein: CASTSGGVYNEQFF. CDR3 nucleotide sequence: TGTGCCAGCACCTCGGGGGGGGTTTACAATGAGCAGTTCTTC.

This clonotype has more than one count but fewer than ten. This chain links TRBV10-3 with TRBJ1-3; the D is unclear. This CDR3 is built from 12 residues. CDR1 and CDR2 (germline): ENHRY, SYGVKD. V was clipped by 6 bases and J by 2 bases, with 5 bases between them. Here the CDR3 reads CAISPAGNTIYF. The DNA for the CDR3 is TGTGCCATCAGCCCGGCTGGAAACACCATATATTTT.

This rearrangement joins TRBV12-3 or TRBV12-4 to TRBJ1-2; maybe TRBD1 (6 bases). The CDR3 totals 16 residues. The V end was cut by 2 bases, the J end by 3 bases, with 16 bases between. DNA of the CDR3: TGTGCCAGCAGTTTACGAAACAGGGCCCCCGACTATGGCTACACCTTC. Protein product: CASSLRNRAPDYGYTF.

This clonotype showed up many times. The J gene is TRBJ1-5, the V gene TRBV20-1; TRBD1 is a possible D gene (5 bases). The CDR3 totals 12 residues. Per germline, CDR1 DFQATT and CDR2 SNEGSKA (reference sequence). The CDR3 here is CGQGASNQPQHF. Here the CDR3 DNA reads TGCGGGCAAGGGGCCTCAAATCAGCCCCAGCATTTT.

In its sample, this clonotype was seen a few times. The gene calls are TRBV7-9 and TRBJ1-4; perhaps TRBD1 as D (6 bases). In germline, CDR1 is SEHNR, CDR2 FQNEAQ (reference sequence). V gave up 6 bases and J gave up 3 bases, with 14 bases separating them. The CDR3 covers 15 residues. For the CDR3, the DNA is TGTGCCAGCAGGCCTACAGGGTTCCCTAATGAAAAACTGTTTTTT. Protein: CASRPTGFPNEKLFF.

This clonotype was recorded once. CDR3 nucleotides: TGCGCCAGCAGCCAAGGTTGGCCAAGCTCCTATAATTCACCCCTCCACTTT. Amino acid sequence: CASSQGWPSSYNSPLHF. The genes are TRBV4-3 and TRBJ1-6; D remains ambiguous. CDR3 length: 17 amino acids. V lost 1 base and J lost 0, with 10 bases in between. CDR1 and CDR2 from the germline V gene are LGHNA and YSLEER.

The V and J genes are TRBV20-1 and TRBJ2-4, with D possibly being TRBD2 (5 bases). From germline, CDR1 is DFQATT and CDR2 SNEGSKA (reference sequence). Trimming cost V 4 bases and J 0 bases, with 13 bases left between them. The CDR3 has 15 residues. The CDR3 is CSATRPGLAKNIQYF. CDR3 DNA: TGCAGTGCTACAAGACCTGGACTAGCCAAAAACATTCAGTACTTC.

V and J are TRBV29-1 and TRBJ2-1; D may match TRBD1 or TRBD2 (5 bases each). The length of the CDR3 is 14 residues. V gave up 8 bases and J gave up 1 base, with 15 bases separating them. Germline CDR1 reads SQVTM; CDR2 reads ANQGSEA. This CDR3 is CSQLGTESYNEQFF. The CDR3 DNA sequence: TGCAGCCAATTAGGGACGGAGTCCTACAATGAGCAGTTCTTC.

This clonotype came up many times. The gene calls are TRBV29-1 and TRBJ2-1, with 9 bases fitting TRBD1. The CDR3 runs to 15 residues. CDR1 and CDR2 (germline): SQVTM, ANQGSEA. V shed 4 bases, J shed 6 bases, and the junction held 10 bases outside the gene matches. CDR3 bases: TGCAGCGTTGTGCCCGGGACAGGGCTAATCAATGAGCAGTTCTTC. As protein: CSVVPGTGLINEQFF.

This clonotype showed up just a few times. The J gene is TRBJ2-3, the V gene TRBV29-1; D remains unclear. CDR1 is SQVTM, CDR2 ANQGSEA, per germline. V lost 3 bases, J lost 2 bases, and 6 bases lay in between. There are 12 residues in the CDR3. Written as DNA, the CDR3 is TGCAGCGTTGACGCGTCCACAGATACGCAGTATTTT. It specifies CSVDASTDTQYF.

This clonotype turned up a few times. The chain recombines TRBV7-2 with TRBJ2-3; TRBD2 agrees at 10 bases. The CDR3 is made up of 18 amino acids. Per germline, CDR1 SGHTA and CDR2 FQGNSA. V was clipped by 1 base and J by 3 bases; unmatched bases: 10. CDR3 coding DNA: TGTGCCAGCAGCTTAGGTTGGCCTAGCGGGAGACCTACAGATACGCAGTATTTT. Protein product: CASSLGWPSGRPTDTQYF.

The V and J genes are TRBV18 and TRBJ1-2; 7 positions match TRBD1. The germline V gene has CDR1 KGHSH and CDR2 LQKENI. V shed 0 bases, J shed 8 bases, and the junction held 9 bases outside the gene matches. CDR3 length: 15 residues. In nucleotides, the CDR3 is TGTGCCAGCTCACCACCTGCGACAGGGTTGGACGGCTACACCTTC. Protein product: CASSPPATGLDGYTF.

The chain combines TRBV28 with TRBJ2-4, with D hard to call. The CDR3 spans 16 residues. The V gene lost 6 bases and the J gene lost 3 bases, with 18 bases spanning the gap. Germline loops: CDR1 MDHEN, CDR2 SYDVKM. The CDR3 DNA reads TGTGCCAGCAGCCGACTGGTCCTAACGGGCAAAAACATTCAGTACTTC. Translated, it gives CASSRLVLTGKNIQYF. Based on the CDR3 plus reference TRBV28 and TRBJ2-4, the full variable domain is DVKVTQSSRYLVKRTGEKVFLECVQDMDHENMFWYRQDPGLGLRLIYFSYDVKMKEKGDIPEGYSVSREKKERFSLILESASTNQTSMYLCASSRLVLTGKNIQYFGAGTRLSVL.

On this clonotype itself: One end of the junction fails to match germline, which may point to a read error. The chain joins TRBV9 to TRBJ2-3, with 8 bases aligning to TRBD2. Per germline, CDR1 SGDLS and CDR2 YYNGEE. This CDR3 spans 14 amino acids. CDR3 DNA: TGTGCCAGCAGCGTCCGGGGGGGCACAAATACGCAGTATTTT. Its protein is CASSVRGGTNTQYF.

The rearrangement links TRBV5-1 to TRBJ2-7, with TRBD1 as a possible D gene (8 bases). The J call may be mistaken, given a closer DNA end match to TRBJ2-5. The germline CDR1 and CDR2 sequences are SGHRS and YFSETQ. CDR3 length equals 15 residues. CDR3 bases: TGCGCCAGCAGCTTGAGACAGGGGAGGGAAGAGACCCAGTACTTC. As protein: CASSLRQGREETQYF.

The rearrangement links TRBV13 to TRBJ2-5, with 11 bases that match TRBD2. With V trimmed by 5 bases and J by 0 bases, 5 bases remained unmatched. The CDR3 sequence is 16 residues long. CDR1 is PRHDT, CDR2 FYEKMQ, per germline (reference sequence). The DNA for the CDR3 is TGTGCCAGCAGCCTGCTAGCGGGGGGCGACCAAGAGACCCAGTACTTC. It specifies CASSLLAGGDQETQYF.

The rearrangement joins TRBV20-1 to TRBJ2-3; D is unresolved. The CDR3 is 13 residues long. Germline CDR1 is DFQATT and CDR2 is SNEGSKA (reference sequence). Trimming took 5 bases from V and 0 from J, leaving 9 bases between them. The CDR3 sequence is CSALLGSTDTQYF. The CDR3 DNA follows: TGCAGTGCTCTCCTGGGAAGCACAGATACGCAGTATTTT.

This chain uses TRBV3-1 with TRBJ1-2; 9 bases line up with TRBD1. The V gene end was trimmed by 3 bases and the J gene end by 0 bases; junction bases not matched to a gene: 5. CDR1 and CDR2 (germline): LGHDT, YNNKEL (reference sequence). The CDR3 runs to 16 residues. The CDR3 reads CASSQLTGGPNYGYTF. The CDR3, as DNA: TGTGCCAGCAGCCAGCTAACAGGGGGCCCTAACTATGGCTACACCTTC. The full variable domain, rest sourced from reference TRBV3-1 and TRBJ1-2, is DTAVSQTPKYLVTQMGNDKSIKCEQNLGHDTMYWYKQDSKKFLKIMFSYNNKELIINETVPNRFSPKSPDKAHLNLHINSLELGDSAVYFCASSQLTGGPNYGYTFGSGTRLTVV.

This rearrangement joins TRBV12-3 or TRBV12-4 to TRBJ2-4, with 8 positions matching TRBD1. This CDR3 region has 15 residues. Losses at the gene ends were 8 bases for V and 13 bases for J; bases not matched to a gene: 19. The CDR3 sequence: CASGAGTGTSGEQYF. The DNA for the CDR3 is TGTGCCAGCGGAGCCGGGACAGGTACCTCGGGGGAGCAGTACTTC.